This T cell receptor (beta chain) is drawn from a study of blood T cells in healthy people across ages. Regarding the study as a whole: Per million T cells, TCR beta diversity dropped about linearly as age rose.

A sample-barcoded 5' primer and a J-beta primer mix were used in a second PCR of roughly 6 to 11 cycles. Each CDR3 protein is one row after TCRdb ran MiXCR on the 5' RACE reads. Here the sample spans some 1.5 million distinct CDR3 sequences, roughly 30% being singletons. The CDR3 length is 14 residues. The germline V gene encodes CDR1 LGHNT and CDR2 FRNRAP. The V segment lost 7 bases and the J segment 2 bases; nucleotides outside the gene matches: 6. Comments on this clonotype: Its antigen is unidentified.

Total RNA, at least 5 micrograms per sample, was extracted from PBMCs. Sequenced: blood. This chain joins TRBV12-5 and TRBJ2-5; 8 nucleotides agree with TRBD2. The TCR was taken from a woman aged 25 to 39 in good health. The CDR3 coding sequence is TGTGCTAGTGCTATAGGCGGGGGGCAAGAGACCCAGTACTTC. As protein: CASAIGGGQETQYF.